This T cell receptor (beta chain) was profiled in a study of memory CD4+ T cells and cytomegalovirus serostatus. With 0 bases removed from V and 3 bases from J, the gap between germline ends came to 6 bases. Germline CDR1 is SGHNT and CDR2 is YYREEE (reference sequence). The CDR3 runs to 13 residues. Per the original data handling: After removing out-of-frame reads, around 2.2 million distinct TCRbeta sequences remained. Using immunoSEQ multiplex PCR, the repertoire was profiled, and TCRdb retains in-frame clones only, with some absent. The V and J calls and the clone size are those of that table, but D and trimming were determined from the DNA. The sample lists just over 40,000 clones; about 76% were seen once. The sort gate was single viable CD3+CD4+CD8-CD45RO+ cells for memory CD4+ T cells.

The material sequenced was memory CD4+ T cells from blood. The clonotype comes from an adult in good health and CMV-seronegative. The gene calls are TRBV5-4 and TRBJ1-2; D may be TRBD1 (5 bases). CDR3 nucleotide sequence: TGTGCCAGCAGCTTGGCGACAGACTATGGCTACACCTTC. Protein product: CASSLATDYGYTF.